Listed below are T cell receptor beta chains from one sample, sequenced in a study of OX40 agonist ivuxolimab in advanced cancers. TCRdb's copy holds only in-frame clones and misses some; the assay was immunoSEQ multiplex PCR. The sample carries 80,000 or so clones, approximately 92% recorded once. Sequences were derived from CD4+ or CD8+ T cells sorted from blood, sampled in a trial of the OX40 agonist ivuxolimab. These receptors came from an adult with an advanced solid tumor such as melanoma, head and neck, liver or kidney cancer. Both conserved end residues are part of each CDR3. The order of the fields is CDR3 DNA, CDR3 protein, J gene, V gene, clone size, D gene, CDR3 length. The D gene is left open where the match is weak. Size values are once, few and many counts, or a class for expanded clones, and some rows have none.

DNA: TGTGCCAGCAGTTCAGAGGGACAGGGGATAGACTACACCTTC
CDR3: CASSSEGQGIDYTF
J: TRBJ1-2
V: TRBV28
size: NA
D: TRBD1
length: 14

DNA: TGCGCCAGCAGCTTCGGGATGGGACAGGGGGCGACTGAAGCTTTCTTT
CDR3: CASSFGMGQGATEAFF
J: TRBJ1-1
V: TRBV5-1
size: once
D: TRBD1
length: 16

DNA: TGTGCCAGCTCTCCTTTCTACGAGCAGTACTTC
CDR3: CASSPFYEQYF
J: TRBJ2-7
V: TRBV18
size: NA
D: NA
length: 11

DNA: TGTGCCAGCAGCCCAGACAGGGGGGAAGGTTACGAGCAGTACTTC
CDR3: CASSPDRGEGYEQYF
J: TRBJ2-7
V: TRBV9
size: NA
D: TRBD1
length: 15

DNA: TGTGCCAGCAGCGTAGAAGGACAGATCTATGAAAAACTGTTTTTT
CDR3: CASSVEGQIYEKLFF
J: TRBJ1-4
V: TRBV9
size: NA
D: NA
length: 15

DNA: TGTGCCAGCAGCTTAGTCCCACAATGGACAGGGGGTTCCTACGAGCAGTACTTC
CDR3: CASSLVPQWTGGSYEQYF
J: TRBJ2-7
V: TRBV7-6
size: NA
D: TRBD1
length: 18

DNA: TGTGCCAGCAGCTTATCGGTTGGACTAGCGGACTCAGCAGATACGCAGTATTTT
CDR3: CASSLSVGLADSADTQYF
J: TRBJ2-3
V: TRBV7-9
size: NA
D: TRBD2
length: 18

DNA: TGTGCCAGCAGCACAGGATCTTCCTATAATTCACCCCTCCACTTT
CDR3: CASSTGSSYNSPLHF
J: TRBJ1-6
V: TRBV27
size: NA
D: NA
length: 15

DNA: TGTGCCTGGAGTAACGGGAGCTCCTACAATGAGCAGTTCTTC
CDR3: CAWSNGSSYNEQFF
J: TRBJ2-1
V: TRBV30
size: once
D: NA
length: 14

DNA: TGCGCCAGCAGCTTGGCACAGGGGGCTATGAACACTGAAGCTTTCTTT
CDR3: CASSLAQGAMNTEAFF
J: TRBJ1-1
V: TRBV5-1
size: NA
D: TRBD1
length: 16

DNA: TGCGCCAGCAGCCCCCAGGGCATGGGGAGGAGGGCTAATGAAAAACTGTTTTTT
CDR3: CASSPQGMGRRANEKLFF
J: TRBJ1-4
V: TRBV4-3
size: NA
D: NA
length: 18

DNA: TGTGCCAGCTCACCGACAGGGGATCAGGCTCAGCCCCAGCATTTT
CDR3: CASSPTGDQAQPQHF
J: TRBJ1-5
V: TRBV18
size: NA
D: TRBD1
length: 15

DNA: TGCGCCAGCAGTGAGCGGGGAAGAAACACCGGGGAGCTGTTTTTT
CDR3: CASSERGRNTGELFF
J: TRBJ2-2
V: TRBV10-2
size: few
D: NA
length: 15

DNA: TGCGCCAGCAGCTTGACTAGCGGGAGTGTTAATGAGCAGTTCTTC
CDR3: CASSLTSGSVNEQFF
J: TRBJ2-1
V: TRBV5-1
size: NA
D: TRBD2
length: 15

DNA: TGTGCCAGCAGCTTAGACGTAAGACCCGGCTACACCTTC
CDR3: CASSLDVRPGYTF
J: TRBJ1-2
V: TRBV7-9
size: NA
D: NA
length: 13

DNA: TGTGCCAGCAGCTGGGGACAGGGTCAATACGAGCAGTACTTC
CDR3: CASSWGQGQYEQYF
J: TRBJ2-7
V: TRBV7-9
size: once
D: TRBD1
length: 14

DNA: TGTGCCAGCGATCGGGGGGACAGTAGCACAGATACGCAGTATTTT
CDR3: CASDRGDSSTDTQYF
J: TRBJ2-3
V: TRBV7-9
size: NA
D: NA
length: 15

DNA: TGTGCCAGCTCACCCGACAGGGGCCTTGAAGCTTTCTTT
CDR3: CASSPDRGLEAFF
J: TRBJ1-1
V: TRBV18
size: NA
D: TRBD1
length: 13

DNA: TGTGCCAGCTCCCCTAGCCAGGACAGCACAGATACGCAGTATTTT
CDR3: CASSPSQDSTDTQYF
J: TRBJ2-3
V: TRBV18
size: NA
D: NA
length: 15

DNA: TGTGCCAGCAGCTCCGTAGGATTCACAGATACGCAGTATTTT
CDR3: CASSSVGFTDTQYF
J: TRBJ2-3
V: TRBV5-4
size: NA
D: NA
length: 14

DNA: TGTGCCAGCAGTGGGGATAGCGGGGGAGGAGAGACCCAGTACTTC
CDR3: CASSGDSGGGETQYF
J: TRBJ2-5
V: TRBV2
size: NA
D: TRBD2
length: 15

DNA: TGTGCCAGCAGTGAACCGGCTTATGGCTACACCTTC
CDR3: CASSEPAYGYTF
J: TRBJ1-2
V: TRBV2
size: NA
D: NA
length: 12

DNA: TGTGCCATCAGTGTATTAGAAACAGATACGCAGTATTTT
CDR3: CAISVLETDTQYF
J: TRBJ2-3
V: TRBV10-3
size: NA
D: NA
length: 13

DNA: TGTGCCAGCAGCCCCCAGGGGGATTCAGGCACCCAGTACTTC
CDR3: CASSPQGDSGTQYF
J: TRBJ2-5
V: TRBV5-4
size: NA
D: TRBD1
length: 14

DNA: TGTGCCAGCACCGAACTGACAACAGGGGGTTCACCCCTCCACTTT
CDR3: CASTELTTGGSPLHF
J: TRBJ1-6
V: TRBV5-4
size: once
D: TRBD1
length: 15

DNA: TGTGCCAGCAGCACCGCAGCGGGAGGGCGCACAGATACGCAGTATTTT
CDR3: CASSTAAGGRTDTQYF
J: TRBJ2-3
V: TRBV9
size: NA
D: TRBD2
length: 16

DNA: TGTGCCACCAACCCGGGATACCATAATTCACCCCTCCACTTT
CDR3: CATNPGYHNSPLHF
J: TRBJ1-6
V: TRBV19
size: NA
D: NA
length: 14

DNA: TGTGCCAGCAGCCAAGTCGGTGGCTACACCTTC
CDR3: CASSQVGGYTF
J: TRBJ1-2
V: TRBV14
size: NA
D: NA
length: 11

DNA: TGTGCCAGCAGGCACCCTAGGGACGGAGATCAGCCCCAGCATTTT
CDR3: CASRHPRDGDQPQHF
J: TRBJ1-5
V: TRBV28
size: NA
D: NA
length: 15

DNA: TGTGCCAGCAGCTTAGATAGCGAAAGCACAGATACGCAGTATTTT
CDR3: CASSLDSESTDTQYF
J: TRBJ2-3
V: TRBV11-3
size: NA
D: NA
length: 15

DNA: TGCAGCGGTACAGGGTCCTCTGGCTACACCTTC
CDR3: CSGTGSSGYTF
J: TRBJ1-2
V: TRBV29-1
size: NA
D: NA
length: 11

DNA: TGTGCCAGCAGCTTGACAGGGGAAAGTATAACTGAAGCTTTCTTT
CDR3: CASSLTGESITEAFF
J: TRBJ1-1
V: TRBV11-2
size: once
D: TRBD1
length: 15

DNA: TGTGCCAGCAGCCAAGGGACAGGGCGAGATGAGCAGTTCTTC
CDR3: CASSQGTGRDEQFF
J: TRBJ2-1
V: TRBV4-2
size: NA
D: TRBD1
length: 14

DNA: TGTGCCAGCAGCCCCCAAGACAGGGTTTCGGTCTACGAGCAGTACTTC
CDR3: CASSPQDRVSVYEQYF
J: TRBJ2-7
V: TRBV7-2
size: NA
D: TRBD1
length: 16

DNA: TGTGCCAGCAGTCTTAATGGGGATGGTACAGATACGCAGTATTTT
CDR3: CASSLNGDGTDTQYF
J: TRBJ2-3
V: TRBV9
size: few
D: NA
length: 15

DNA: TGTGCCAGCAGTACTCAAGACAGGGGTAGCACTGAAGCTTTCTTT
CDR3: CASSTQDRGSTEAFF
J: TRBJ1-1
V: TRBV6-5
size: NA
D: TRBD1
length: 15

DNA: TGTGCCAGCAGCCCCGGGACTAGCACCTACGAGCAGTACTTC
CDR3: CASSPGTSTYEQYF
J: TRBJ2-7
V: TRBV9
size: NA
D: TRBD2
length: 14

DNA: TGTGCCATCGGGTTAGCCTACGAGCAGTACTTC
CDR3: CAIGLAYEQYF
J: TRBJ2-7
V: TRBV10-3
size: few
D: NA
length: 11

DNA: TGTGCCAGCACCTCCTCAGTGGGCGGACCGAACACCGGGGAGCTGTTTTTT
CDR3: CASTSSVGGPNTGELFF
J: TRBJ2-2
V: TRBV28
size: NA
D: NA
length: 17

DNA: TGTGCCAGCAGTTCCCAGGGAGAGGCCTACGAGCAGTACTTC
CDR3: CASSSQGEAYEQYF
J: TRBJ2-7
V: TRBV27
size: NA
D: NA
length: 14

DNA: TGTGCCATCAGGGGGGACAGGGGAGACTATGGCTACACCTTC
CDR3: CAIRGDRGDYGYTF
J: TRBJ1-2
V: TRBV10-3
size: NA
D: TRBD1
length: 14

DNA: TGCGCCAGCAGCTTAGTGGAAGGGGGTGGGCACGAGCAGTACTTC
CDR3: CASSLVEGGGHEQYF
J: TRBJ2-7
V: TRBV5-1
size: NA
D: NA
length: 15

DNA: TGCAGCACGACAGGGAGGTACAATGAGCAGTTCTTC
CDR3: CSTTGRYNEQFF
J: TRBJ2-1
V: TRBV29-1
size: NA
D: NA
length: 12

DNA: TGTAGGAGGGGACAGACCGGAACCTTAATTAACTATGGCTACACCTTC
CDR3: CRRGQTGTLINYGYTF
J: TRBJ1-2
V: TRBV10-1
size: NA
D: TRBD1
length: 16

DNA: TGTGCCAGCAGTCAAAATACAGGGAACTATGGCTACACCTTC
CDR3: CASSQNTGNYGYTF
J: TRBJ1-2
V: TRBV7-2
size: NA
D: NA
length: 14

DNA: TGTGCCAGCGAGACAGGGGAGGCCTACGAGCAGTACTTC
CDR3: CASETGEAYEQYF
J: TRBJ2-7
V: TRBV6-6
size: NA
D: TRBD1
length: 13

DNA: TGTGCCAGCAGCCGGGACAGGTACAATGAGCAGTTCTTC
CDR3: CASSRDRYNEQFF
J: TRBJ2-1
V: TRBV2
size: NA
D: TRBD1
length: 13

DNA: TGCGCCAGCAGCCCGGAGGGCAGGGGGTACCAAGAGACCCAGTACTTC
CDR3: CASSPEGRGYQETQYF
J: TRBJ2-5
V: TRBV5-1
size: NA
D: NA
length: 16

DNA: TGCGCCAGCAGCTCGGACCCGAGCTCCTACAATGAGCAGTTCTTC
CDR3: CASSSDPSSYNEQFF
J: TRBJ2-1
V: TRBV5-1
size: NA
D: NA
length: 15